One and the same sample provided the 14 T cell receptor beta chains below, sequenced in a study of response to subunit inactivated influenza vaccine. One entry per CDR3 protein results from TCRdb running MiXCR on the RT-PCR reads. The sample holds under 950,000 distinct CDR3 sequences, 21% seen once. Material: PBMCs from blood, obtained about 5 days after vaccination. Receptors were obtained from a man aged 50 to 59 who received an inactivated influenza vaccine.

The chain couples TRBV12-3 or TRBV12-4 to TRBJ2-2; 7 bases map to TRBD1. The CDR3 extends over 15 amino acids. V was clipped by 9 bases and J by 6 bases; unmatched bases: 13. The CDR3 loop reads CASRIQGRVSGELFF. The CDR3 coding sequence is TGTGCCAGTAGGATACAGGGGAGAGTGTCCGGGGAGCTGTTTTTT.

V and J are TRBV29-1 and TRBJ2-7; 9 nucleotides agree with TRBD2. The CDR3 contains 13 residues. CDR1 is SQVTM, CDR2 ANQGSEA, per germline. V shed 5 bases and J 3 bases; nucleotides not matched to a gene: 5. CDR3 in amino acids: CSVWTSANYEQYF. In nucleotides, the CDR3 is TGCAGCGTTTGGACTAGCGCGAACTACGAGCAGTACTTC.

This clonotype was counted between two and nine times. The genes are TRBV5-1 and TRBJ1-2, with no clear D. Trimming removed 0 bases from V and 0 bases from J, with 6 bases in between. There are 14 residues in the CDR3. Looked up from germline, CDR1 is SGHRS and CDR2 is YFSETQ. DNA for the CDR3: TGCGCCAGCAGCTTGGGGAACACTAACTATGGCTACACCTTC. This encodes CASSLGNTNYGYTF.

There are many counts of this clonotype. This chain uses TRBV20-1 with TRBJ2-3, with 7 bases matching TRBD2. Germline CDR1 and CDR2: DFQATT and SNEGSKA (reference sequence). Trimming at V came to 1 base and at J to 2 bases, leaving 9 bases not matched to a gene. This CDR3 comprises 16 residues. The CDR3 region has the DNA TGCAGTGCTAGAGCTGGACTAGGCGCCAACACAGATACGCAGTATTTT. It codes for CSARAGLGANTDTQYF.

This clonotype was observed a handful of times. The chain combines TRBV20-1 with TRBJ2-7; TRBD1 or TRBD2 may be the D gene (6 bases each). Germline V gives CDR1 DFQATT, CDR2 SNEGSKA (reference sequence). The CDR3 runs to 16 residues. V lost 7 bases and J 3 bases, leaving 25 bases between the germline ends. Here the CDR3 DNA reads TGCAGTGTTACGAGGGGTGGAGGGGGAGGCCGCTACGAGCAGTACTTC. It codes for CSVTRGGGGGRYEQYF.

In this sample, this clonotype turned up a few times. This rearrangement joins TRBV2 to TRBJ2-1; 8 bases map to TRBD2. The CDR3 runs to 15 residues. Germline CDR1 reads SNHLY; CDR2 reads FYNNEI. After removal of 8 bases from V and 1 base from J, the junction contained 7 bases not matched to a gene. Here the CDR3 reads CASPTGTSSYNEQFF. CDR3 DNA sequence: TGTGCCAGCCCGACCGGGACTAGTTCCTACAATGAGCAGTTCTTC.

The chain employs TRBV7-9 and TRBJ1-1; D is possibly TRBD1 (6 bases). This CDR3 is 14 amino acids long. V lost 1 base, J lost 4 bases, and 10 bases lay in between. The germline V gene has CDR1 SEHNR and CDR2 FQNEAQ (reference sequence). In nucleotides, the CDR3 is TGTGCCAGCAGCTTAGTAGGGGGGGCCACTGAAGCTTTCTTT. As protein: CASSLVGGATEAFF.

The chain joins TRBV20-1 to TRBJ2-5; 7 bases line up with TRBD1. V was pared by 3 bases and J by 5 bases, with 9 bases of the junction left unmatched. The CDR3 runs 14 residues. The germline CDR1 and CDR2 sequences are DFQATT and SNEGSKA (reference sequence). CDR3 DNA sequence: TGCAGTGCTAGTGGCGCAGGGGGATGGGAGACCCAGTACTTC. Amino acids: CSASGAGGWETQYF.

The chain recombines TRBV10-3 with TRBJ2-1; D gene unclear. CDR3 length: 12 residues. V shed 7 bases and J shed 8 bases, with 12 bases lying between them. Germline V gene sequence: CDR1 ENHRY, CDR2 SYGVKD. For the CDR3, the DNA is TGTGCCATCATGGCCGATGACGATGAGCAGTTCTTC. Translation gives CAIMADDDEQFF.

The table lists this clonotype with a few counts. The chain joins TRBV30 to TRBJ2-7; D call uncertain. CDR1 and CDR2 (germline): GTSNPN, SVGIG (reference sequence). The CDR3 sequence is 12 residues long. Trimming pared 5 bases from V and 6 bases from J, leaving 14 bases between. CDR3 sequence: CAWGPDRIEQYF. The DNA for the CDR3 is TGTGCCTGGGGCCCCGACCGGATCGAGCAGTACTTC.

The J gene is TRBJ2-1, the V gene TRBV5-1; D is unclear. Germline V CDR1 and CDR2: SGHRS, YFSETQ. The CDR3 runs 13 residues. V shed 5 bases and J shed 1 base, with 7 bases lying between them. The CDR3 spells CASSGQSYNEQFF. CDR3 coding DNA: TGCGCCAGCAGTGGGCAGTCCTACAATGAGCAGTTCTTC.

This chain connects TRBV9 to TRBJ1-2, with TRBD1 identical over 7 bases. Germline CDR1 and CDR2: SGDLS and YYNGEE. The junction had 15 bases not matched to a gene; V was cut back by 4 bases and J by 6 bases. There are 16 residues in the CDR3. The CDR3 nucleotides are TGTGCCAGCAGCACCCGGGACAGCGGTTCCGGGAATGGCTACACCTTC. As protein: CASSTRDSGSGNGYTF.

In this sample, this clonotype turned up a few times. V usage is TRBV10-3 and J usage is TRBJ2-7; 8 bases line up with TRBD1. The CDR3 extends over 16 amino acids. CDR1 ENHRY and CDR2 SYGVKD come from the germline V gene. The ends lost 10 bases at V and 1 base at J; junction bases unmatched: 15. DNA for the CDR3: TGTGCCACCCAAAACTCCCGGACAGGGATTTCCTACGAGCAGTACTTC. Translating it yields CATQNSRTGISYEQYF.

The rearrangement links TRBV10-3 to TRBJ1-1; the D gene is possibly TRBD1 (6 bases). Germline V CDR1 and CDR2: ENHRY, SYGVKD. Deletions cut 11 bases from V and 2 bases from J, with 12 bases between. CDR3 length equals 12 residues. In nucleotides, the CDR3 is TGTGCCGTTGGCAGGGGAAACACTGAAGCTTTCTTT. Translated: CAVGRGNTEAFF.